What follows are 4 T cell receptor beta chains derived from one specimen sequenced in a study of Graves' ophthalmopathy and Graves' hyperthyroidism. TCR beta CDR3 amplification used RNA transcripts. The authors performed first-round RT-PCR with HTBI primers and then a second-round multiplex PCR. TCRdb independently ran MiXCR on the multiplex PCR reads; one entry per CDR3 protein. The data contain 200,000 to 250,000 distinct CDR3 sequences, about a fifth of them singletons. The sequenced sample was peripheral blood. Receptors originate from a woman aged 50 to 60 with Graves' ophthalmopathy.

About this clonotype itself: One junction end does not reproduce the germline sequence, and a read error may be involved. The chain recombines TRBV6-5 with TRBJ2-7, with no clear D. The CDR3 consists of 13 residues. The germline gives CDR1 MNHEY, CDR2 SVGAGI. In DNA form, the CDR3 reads TGTGCCAGCAGTTACTCTGGGTGGTACGAGCAGAACTTC. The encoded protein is CASSYSGWYEQNF.

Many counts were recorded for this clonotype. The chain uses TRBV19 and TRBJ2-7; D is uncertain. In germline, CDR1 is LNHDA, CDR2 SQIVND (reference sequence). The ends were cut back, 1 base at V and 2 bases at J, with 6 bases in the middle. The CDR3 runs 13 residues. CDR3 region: CASSIGNTYEQYF. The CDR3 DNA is TGTGCCAGTAGTATAGGCAACACCTACGAGCAGTACTTC.

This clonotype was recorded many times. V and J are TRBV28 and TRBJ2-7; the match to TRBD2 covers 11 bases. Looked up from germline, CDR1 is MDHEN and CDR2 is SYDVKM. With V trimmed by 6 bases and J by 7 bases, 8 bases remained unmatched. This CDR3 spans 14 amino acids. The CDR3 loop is CASSTSGRRLEQYF. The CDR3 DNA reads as TGTGCCAGCAGCACTAGCGGGAGACGCCTGGAGCAGTACTTC.

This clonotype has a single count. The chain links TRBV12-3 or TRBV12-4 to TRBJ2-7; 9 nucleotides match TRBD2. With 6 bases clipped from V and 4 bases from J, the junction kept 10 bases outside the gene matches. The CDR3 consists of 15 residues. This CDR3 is CASSPSGTAWYEQYF. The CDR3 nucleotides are TGTGCCAGCAGCCCTAGCGGGACAGCATGGTACGAGCAGTACTTC.